This T cell receptor (beta chain) stems from a study of response to subunit inactivated influenza vaccine. The CDR3 is 13 amino acids. Trimming removed 7 bases from V and 2 bases from J, with 12 bases in between. Germline-derived CDR1 and CDR2 are MNHNS and SASEGT. This clonotype was found a few times. TCRdb called the RT-PCR reads again in MiXCR, with one record for every CDR3 protein. The sample lists hundreds of thousands of distinct CDR3 sequences, about 11% occurring once. The data also belong to a second study, concerning T cells expressing NK-cell markers. That source reports: It was by 5'RACE template switching with UMIs that TCR beta cDNA was made.

The V gene is TRBV6-1, the J gene TRBJ2-7; no firm D call. The receptor was isolated from a man aged 45 to 65 who received an inactivated influenza vaccine. The specimen comprised PBMCs from blood, sampled on the day of vaccination. CDR3 protein: CASTTHQPYEQYF. The CDR3 DNA sequence: TGTGCCAGCACCACCCACCAACCCTACGAGCAGTACTTC.